The next 24 T cell receptor beta chains were all read from a single sample in a study of CD8 T cells in Susac syndrome. With random hexamers, 0.5 to 1 ug RNA was reverse transcribed. TCRdb called the immunoSEQ multiplex PCR reads again in MiXCR, with one record for every CDR3 protein. The sample has approximately 190,000 distinct CDR3 sequences, roughly 94% seen once. Sequencing used CD8+ T cells from PBMCs. Receptors originate from a human donor with Susac syndrome.

The chain joins TRBV6-5 to TRBJ2-7, with D possibly being TRBD1 or TRBD2 (5 bases each). The V gene lost 0 bases and the J gene lost 0 bases, with 12 bases spanning the gap. Germline V gene lookup returns CDR1 MNHEY and CDR2 SVGAGI. This CDR3 region has 16 residues. CDR3 sequence reads: CASSYSGAGPSYEQYF. In DNA, the CDR3 is TGTGCCAGCAGTTACTCCGGGGCAGGACCCTCCTACGAGCAGTACTTC.

The V call is TRBV5-1, the J call TRBJ2-1; 12 positions match TRBD2. V trimming: 0 bases; J trimming: 5 bases; junction bases outside the gene matches: 6. Per the germline V gene, CDR1 is SGHRS and CDR2 is YFSETQ. CDR3 length: 17 amino acids. The CDR3 DNA reads TGCGCCAGCAGCTTGGGACTAGCGGGGGCCCTAAACAATGAGCAGTTCTTC. It is translated as CASSLGLAGALNNEQFF.

J is TRBJ2-5 and V is TRBV5-1; 8 bases map to TRBD1. With V trimmed by 0 bases and J by 5 bases, 12 bases remained unmatched. The CDR3 covers 17 residues. CDR1 is SGHRS, CDR2 YFSETQ, per germline. In DNA form, the CDR3 reads TGCGCCAGCAGCTTGGATCGCCAGGGGGCGCCTTGGGAGACCCAGTACTTC. Residues: CASSLDRQGAPWETQYF.

This clonotype was seen once. The V gene is TRBV29-1, the J gene TRBJ2-7; D may correspond to TRBD1 or TRBD2 (5 bases each). The CDR3 runs to 13 residues. V lost 4 bases and J 0 bases, leaving 10 bases between the germline ends. The germline CDR1 and CDR2 sequences are SQVTM and ANQGSEA. CDR3 loop: CSVGRDGSYEQYF. As DNA, the CDR3 is TGCAGCGTTGGCCGGGACGGCTCCTACGAGCAGTACTTC.

J is TRBJ1-5 and V is TRBV1; the table's D call of TRBD1 was not tested on the DNA. TRBV1 has pseudogene status. There are 15 residues in the CDR3. The CDR3 region has the DNA TGCACCAGCAGCCAAGATCACAGGGACTTTGGGCCCCAGCATTTT. This gives the protein CTSSQDHRDFGPQHF.

The chain has TRBV12-3 or TRBV12-4 and TRBJ2-5; no reliable D call. V dropped 3 bases and J dropped 4 bases, with 9 bases sitting between them. This CDR3 has 13 amino acids. CDR3 sequence reads: CASSFGSLETQYF. The DNA for the CDR3 is TGTGCCAGCAGTTTTGGGTCCCTAGAGACCCAGTACTTC.

The gene calls are TRBV12-5 and TRBJ2-1; TRBD2 is a possible D gene (6 bases). V shed 6 bases and J shed 7 bases, with 10 bases lying between them. There are 12 residues in the CDR3. Per the germline V gene, CDR1 is LGHNT and CDR2 is FRNRAP. The CDR3 region is CASGLAWNEQFF. DNA of the CDR3: TGTGCTAGTGGACTAGCATGGAATGAGCAGTTCTTC.

The chain links TRBV3-1 to TRBJ2-7; a weak D match, TRBD2 (5 bases). The germline CDR1 and CDR2 sequences are LGHDT and YNNKEL (reference sequence). V lost 3 bases to trimming and J lost 0 bases, with 18 bases between them. The CDR3 sequence is 17 residues long. CDR3 bases: TGTGCCAGCAGCCAGAGGGTAAGCCGGGCACCCTCCTACGAGCAGTACTTC. It codes for CASSQRVSRAPSYEQYF.

V and J are TRBV12-3 or TRBV12-4 and TRBJ2-1; D might be TRBD1 (6 bases). The V and J ends lost 5 bases and 4 bases respectively, with 18 bases between them. The length of the CDR3 is 16 residues. The CDR3 spells CASSAFNFRGYNEQFF. The CDR3 DNA sequence: TGTGCCAGCAGTGCGTTTAACTTCAGGGGTTACAATGAGCAGTTCTTC.

In its sample, this clonotype was seen once. V gene TRBV30 combines with J gene TRBJ1-6; 12 nucleotides align to TRBD1. V lost 3 bases, J lost 7 bases, and 10 bases stayed unmatched. This CDR3 has 17 amino acids. Germline CDR1 and CDR2: GTSNPN and SVGIG (reference sequence). The CDR3 reads CAWRQYPGTGGNSPLHF. The CDR3 DNA is TGTGCCTGGAGACAATATCCCGGGACAGGGGGCAATTCACCCCTCCACTTT. The full variable domain, completed using reference TRBV30 and TRBJ1-6, is SQTIHQWPATLVQPVGSPLSLECTVEGTSNPNLYWYRQAAGRGLQLLFYSVGIGQISSEVPQNLSASRPQDRQFILSSKKLLLSDSGFYLCAWRQYPGTGGNSPLHFGNGTRLTVT.

The chain combines TRBV12-3 or TRBV12-4 with TRBJ2-1; D might be TRBD2 (5 bases). V was clipped by 4 bases and J by 15 bases, with 19 bases between them. The CDR3 is 13 amino acids. CDR3 in amino acids: CASSSNSDTSPFF. Written as DNA, the CDR3 is TGTGCCAGCAGTTCTAATAGCGACACCTCACCGTTCTTC.

The rearrangement links TRBV12-3 or TRBV12-4 to TRBJ2-1, with TRBD2 identical over 13 bases. Trimming at V came to 6 bases and at J to 8 bases, leaving 7 bases not matched to a gene. This CDR3 is 15 amino acids long. The CDR3 region is CASSLRLAGGDEQFF. In DNA form, the CDR3 reads TGTGCCAGCAGCCTAAGACTAGCGGGAGGCGATGAGCAGTTCTTC.

The chain has TRBV7-3 and TRBJ2-3; D not resolved. The germline V and J ends were trimmed by 5 bases and 6 bases, with 9 bases remaining between them. Germline CDR1 SGHTA, CDR2 FQGTGA. The CDR3 totals 12 residues. The CDR3 nucleotides read TGTGCCAGCAGCCCCTCCGGGGATACGCAGTATTTT. Its protein product is CASSPSGDTQYF. Full variable domain (remainder filled in from reference TRBV7-3 and TRBJ2-3): GAGVSQTPSNKVTEKGKYVELRCDPISGHTALYWYRQSLGQGPEFLIYFQGTGAADDSGLPNDRFFAVRPEGSVSTLKIQRTERGDSAVYLCASSPSGDTQYFGPGTRLTVL.

The genes are TRBV27 and TRBJ1-2, with D possibly matching TRBD1 (5 bases). V lost 3 bases to trimming and J lost 4 bases, with 12 bases between them. The CDR3 is 14 residues long. Germline CDR1 and CDR2: MNHEY and SMNVEV (reference sequence). In DNA, the CDR3 is TGTGCCAGCAGTTTGGGAGGGGTAGGCTATGGCTACACCTTC. Its protein product is CASSLGGVGYGYTF.

This chain uses TRBV24-1 with TRBJ1-1; no definite D call. Germline CDR1 reads KGHDR; CDR2 reads SFDVKD. The ends were cut back, 6 bases at V and 2 bases at J, with 9 bases in the middle. The CDR3 runs to 13 residues. CDR3 coding DNA: TGTGCCACCAGTCATCCGGGAAACACTGAAGCTTTCTTT. Amino acid sequence: CATSHPGNTEAFF.

This CDR3 is CSALEGSSSYNEQFF. DNA of the CDR3: TGCAGTGCTCTGGAGGGGAGTAGCTCCTACAATGAGCAGTTCTTC. The chain recombines TRBV20-1 with TRBJ2-1, with D possibly TRBD2 on 6 matching bases. V was cut by 5 bases and J by 0 bases, with 14 bases left in between. The CDR3 runs to 15 residues. Germline V gene data show CDR1 as DFQATT and CDR2 as SNEGSKA (reference sequence).

The chain uses TRBV28 and TRBJ2-1; TRBD2 is a possible D gene (6 bases). Germline V gene lookup returns CDR1 MDHEN and CDR2 SYDVKM. Trimming removed 8 bases from V and 9 bases from J, with 11 bases in between. The CDR3 runs to 11 residues. The CDR3 region is CASRSGGEQFF. CDR3 coding DNA: TGTGCCAGCCGTTCCGGGGGTGAGCAGTTCTTC.

The rearrangement links TRBV7-2 to TRBJ1-2, with TRBD1 matching 8 bases. Germline assignment: CDR1 SGHTA and CDR2 FQGNSA. This CDR3 comprises 13 residues. J gave up 7 bases and V 5 bases, and 6 bases lay outside the gene matches. The CDR3 loop reads CASSNGQGLGYTF. The CDR3 nucleotides read TGTGCCAGCAGCAATGGACAGGGACTTGGCTACACCTTC.

The genes are TRBV20-1 and TRBJ2-1; D unclear. This CDR3 spans 11 amino acids. The germline gives CDR1 DFQATT, CDR2 SNEGSKA (reference sequence). With 3 bases removed from V and 6 bases from J, the gap between germline ends came to 6 bases. The CDR3 loop is CSARALNEQFF. As DNA, the CDR3 is TGCAGTGCTAGGGCCCTCAATGAGCAGTTCTTC.

CDR3 sequence (DNA): TGTGCCAGCAGCTTGGGTAGCGGGGGCCACACAGATACGCAGTATTTT. Its protein product is CASSLGSGGHTDTQYF. The V and J genes are TRBV7-9 and TRBJ2-3, with 9 bases matching TRBD2. The J segment lost 2 bases and the V segment lost 3 bases, leaving 6 bases of the junction unmatched. This CDR3 has 16 residues. Per the germline V gene, CDR1 is SEHNR and CDR2 is FQNEAQ (reference sequence).

This clonotype showed up just once. This chain joins TRBV13 and TRBJ2-1; possibly TRBD2 for D (5 bases). V lost 6 bases to trimming and J lost 5 bases, with 17 bases between them. Looked up from germline, CDR1 is PRHDT and CDR2 is FYEKMQ (reference sequence). The CDR3 runs to 15 residues. CDR3 DNA sequence: TGTGCCAGCAGATCTGGAACGCGGGCCCACAATGAGCAGTTCTTC. Translation gives CASRSGTRAHNEQFF.

The J gene is TRBJ2-1, the V gene TRBV19; tentatively, D is TRBD1 (6 bases). Germline V gene sequence: CDR1 LNHDA, CDR2 SQIVND (reference sequence). The CDR3 runs to 13 residues. V lost 8 bases, J lost 8 bases, and 16 bases lay in between. CDR3 coding DNA: TGTGCCAGTGCACACAGGGTTCTCGATGAGCAGTTCTTC. Its translation: CASAHRVLDEQFF.

This clonotype has a single count. The chain joins TRBV4-2 to TRBJ2-7; D not resolved. There are 12 residues in the CDR3. Germline assignment: CDR1 LGHNA and CDR2 YNFKEQ. Trimming took 1 base from V and 7 from J, leaving 8 bases between them. The CDR3 DNA follows: TGTGCCAGCAGCCAAGGGCCTCTAGAGCAGTACTTC. Its protein product is CASSQGPLEQYF.

This rearrangement joins TRBV2 to TRBJ2-7, with a tentative D call TRBD1 (5 bases). V was clipped by 4 bases and J by 1 base, with 5 bases between them. Germline CDR1 reads SNHLY; CDR2 reads FYNNEI. The CDR3 length is 12 residues. Here the CDR3 DNA reads TGTGCCAGCAGTGGACAGTCCTACGAGCAGTACTTC. Residues: CASSGQSYEQYF.